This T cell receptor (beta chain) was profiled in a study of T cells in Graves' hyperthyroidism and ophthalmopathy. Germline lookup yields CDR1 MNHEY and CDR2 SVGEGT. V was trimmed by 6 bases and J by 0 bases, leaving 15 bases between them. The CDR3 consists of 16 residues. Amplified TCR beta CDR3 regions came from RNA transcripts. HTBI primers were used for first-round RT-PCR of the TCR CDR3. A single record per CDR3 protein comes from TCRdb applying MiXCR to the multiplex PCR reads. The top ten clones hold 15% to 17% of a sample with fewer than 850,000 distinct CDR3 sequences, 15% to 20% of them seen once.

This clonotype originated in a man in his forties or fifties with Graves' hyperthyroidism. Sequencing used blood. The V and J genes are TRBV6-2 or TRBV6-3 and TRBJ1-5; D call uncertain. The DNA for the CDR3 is TGTGCCAGCAGAGGGCAGAGGCTTCGTAGCAATCAGCCCCAGCATTTT. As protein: CASRGQRLRSNQPQHF.